These 25 T cell receptor beta chains share one sample of origin, sequenced in a study of blood T cell repertoires in COVID-19. Libraries were prepared by immunoSEQ multiplex PCR; TCRdb keeps only in-frame clonotypes and omits some of them. The sample holds under 300,000 clones, roughly 90% seen once. The specimen sequenced was peripheral blood. These receptors were taken from a woman in her thirties or forties who had recovered from COVID-19.

This chain connects TRBV5-6 to TRBJ2-1; no definite D call. V lost 6 bases and J 1 base, leaving 5 bases between the germline ends. CDR3 length: 12 amino acids. The germline CDR1 and CDR2 sequences are SGHDT and YYEEEE. CDR3 sequence: CASMASYNEQFF. The CDR3 DNA is TGTGCCAGCATGGCTTCCTACAATGAGCAGTTCTTC.

This clone came up once. The chain employs TRBV28 and TRBJ2-1; TRBD2 matches at 7 bases. CDR1 is MDHEN, CDR2 SYDVKM, per germline. V lost 8 bases, J lost 11 bases, and 9 bases stayed unmatched. The CDR3 totals 12 residues. The CDR3 region has the DNA TGTGCCAGCGGGGGGGGTCCATATAAGCAGTTCTTC. It encodes CASGGGPYKQFF.

The chain joins TRBV27 to TRBJ2-1, with 11 nucleotides matching TRBD1. In germline, CDR1 is MNHEY, CDR2 SMNVEV (reference sequence). The length of the CDR3 is 15 residues. Unmatched junction bases numbered 7, after V lost 6 bases and J lost 6 bases. For the CDR3, the DNA is TGTGCCAGCAGGGTGGGACAGGGGGGGATCAATGAGCAGTTCTTC. Protein product: CASRVGQGGINEQFF.

This chain joins TRBV5-8 and TRBJ1-6; 8 nucleotides agree with TRBD1. This CDR3 spans 17 amino acids. Per germline, CDR1 SGHTS and CDR2 YDEGEE. J was trimmed by 2 bases and V by 3 bases; bases with no gene match: 7. The CDR3 sequence is CASSSSRDRTYNSPLHF. The CDR3 DNA reads TGTGCCAGCAGCTCATCCCGGGACAGGACCTATAATTCACCCCTCCACTTT.

The chain carries TRBV29-1 and TRBJ2-3, with TRBD2 matching over 15 bases. The length of the CDR3 is 17 residues. Germline trimming cut 0 bases from V and 4 bases from J; bases unmatched to any gene: 5. Germline V gene data show CDR1 as SQVTM and CDR2 as ANQGSEA. The CDR3 DNA follows: TGCAGCGTTGAAGAGTGGACTAGCGGGAGGGCCGCAGATACGCAGTATTTT. Amino acid sequence: CSVEEWTSGRAADTQYF.

The rearrangement joins TRBV13 to TRBJ2-1; TRBD2 agrees at 8 bases. Germline-derived CDR1 and CDR2 are PRHDT and FYEKMQ (reference sequence). V shed 5 bases, J shed 7 bases, and the junction held 7 bases outside the gene matches. This CDR3 is built from 14 residues. CDR3 region: CASSTQTSANEQFF. CDR3 DNA sequence: TGTGCCAGCAGCACCCAGACTAGCGCAAATGAGCAGTTCTTC.

The DNA of the CDR3 is TGTGCCAGCAGCGTCATGAGTTCCCTTAACTATGGCTACACCTTC. It yields the protein CASSVMSSLNYGYTF. J is TRBJ1-2 and V is TRBV7-2, with D uncertain. Trimming cost V 5 bases and J 1 base, with 14 bases left between them. The CDR3 spans 15 residues. CDR1 and CDR2 from the germline V gene are SGHTA and FQGNSA.

The rearrangement joins TRBV28 to TRBJ2-3; perhaps TRBD1 as D (6 bases). Germline loops: CDR1 MDHEN, CDR2 SYDVKM. The CDR3 sequence is 14 residues long. V lost 7 bases, J lost 2 bases, and 13 bases lay in between. The CDR3 here is CASTGTRYTDTQYF. The DNA of the CDR3 is TGTGCCAGCACCGGGACACGATACACAGATACGCAGTATTTT.

This clone has a count of ten or more. The rearrangement links TRBV7-7 to TRBJ2-1; the D gene is possibly TRBD2 (6 bases). Trimming cost V 5 bases and J 7 bases, with 12 bases left between them. The CDR3 contains 13 residues. CDR1 SSHAT and CDR2 FNYEAQ come from the germline V gene (reference sequence). This CDR3 is CASSLSGENEQFF. CDR3 DNA sequence: TGTGCCAGCAGCCTTTCGGGGGAGAATGAGCAGTTCTTC.

V is TRBV11-3 and J is TRBJ1-1, with D unclear. This CDR3 has 13 residues. Germline V gene sequence: CDR1 SGHNT, CDR2 YENEEA. V was shortened by 4 bases and J by 2 bases, with 8 bases between the two germline ends. DNA of the CDR3: TGTGCCAGCAGCTATGAGCCTAACACTGAAGCTTTCTTT. It codes for CASSYEPNTEAFF.

The chain uses TRBV11-3 and TRBJ1-4; D perhaps matches TRBD1 (5 bases). V lost 4 bases and J lost 0, with 15 bases in between. The length of the CDR3 is 17 residues. The germline V gene has CDR1 SGHNT and CDR2 YENEEA. In DNA, the CDR3 is TGTGCCAGCAGCTACAAGAGGTCGACAGCAACTAATGAAAAACTGTTTTTT. This codes for CASSYKRSTATNEKLFF.

This clone appeared once. The V gene is TRBV6-5, the J gene TRBJ1-1, with D tentatively TRBD1 (5 bases). The V end lost 0 bases, the J end lost 3 bases, and 8 bases lay between the germline ends. Germline lookup yields CDR1 MNHEY and CDR2 SVGAGI. The CDR3 is made up of 14 amino acids. The CDR3 coding sequence is TGTGCCAGCAGTTACTCTCAGACAGACACTGAAGCTTTCTTT. This sequence encodes CASSYSQTDTEAFF.

The rearrangement joins TRBV5-4 to TRBJ1-2, with a possible D match to TRBD1 (6 bases). The CDR3 runs to 13 residues. Trimming removed 5 bases from V and 7 bases from J, with 15 bases in between. The germline V gene encodes CDR1 SGHNT and CDR2 YYREEE (reference sequence). The CDR3 reads CASRESGVSGYTF. CDR3 DNA: TGTGCCAGCAGAGAGTCAGGGGTTAGTGGCTACACCTTC.

This chain uses TRBV29-1 with TRBJ2-7; 13 bases are shared with TRBD2. V trimming: 6 bases; J trimming: 2 bases; junction bases outside the gene matches: 4. CDR1 is SQVTM and CDR2 is ANQGSEA in the germline V gene. The CDR3 runs 14 residues. Here the CDR3 reads CSVGGTSGTYEQYF. CDR3 DNA sequence: TGCAGCGTAGGCGGGACTAGCGGGACCTACGAGCAGTACTTC.

The chain uses TRBV29-1 and TRBJ1-5, with 8 bases fitting TRBD1. The germline V gene encodes CDR1 SQVTM and CDR2 ANQGSEA. The CDR3 is made up of 14 amino acids. With V trimmed by 6 bases and J by 2 bases, 6 bases remained unmatched. For the CDR3, the DNA is TGCAGCGTCGCAGGGGGCGCGGGCAATCAGCCCCAGCATTTT. Residues: CSVAGGAGNQPQHF.

V gene TRBV5-8 combines with J gene TRBJ1-4; tentatively, D is TRBD1 (5 bases). V was clipped by 1 base and J by 8 bases, with 12 bases between them. The CDR3 contains 14 residues. CDR1 and CDR2 (germline): SGHTS, YDEGEE. CDR3 bases: TGTGCCAGCAGCTTGCCCCAGGGCGGCGAAAAACTGTTTTTT. Protein sequence: CASSLPQGGEKLFF.

The gene calls are TRBV10-3 and TRBJ1-1, with D possibly matching TRBD1 (5 bases). The CDR3 runs to 13 residues. Germline CDR1 reads ENHRY; CDR2 reads SYGVKD. The V end was cut by 5 bases, the J end by 5 bases, with 12 bases between. CDR3 sequence reads: CAISKPGNTEAFF. The CDR3 nucleotides read TGTGCCATCAGTAAACCAGGGAATACTGAAGCTTTCTTT.

J is TRBJ1-2 and V is TRBV1; TRBD1 is the table's D call and was not checked against the DNA. TRBV1 is shown as a pseudogene. The CDR3 contains 20 residues. The CDR3 DNA follows: TGCACCAGCAGCCAAGATCTTGACGGTGGACGACAGGGATTTAACTATGGCTACACCTTC. Residues: CTSSQDLDGGRQGFNYGYTF.

CDR3 nucleotides: TGTGCCAGCCAGGGGTCGAGCTCCTACAATGAGCAGTTCTTC. Translating it yields CASQGSSSYNEQFF. The rearrangement uses TRBV7-2 and TRBJ2-1; a weak D match, TRBD1 (6 bases). V dropped 8 bases and J dropped 0 bases, with 11 bases sitting between them. The CDR3 extends over 14 amino acids. Germline V CDR1 and CDR2: SGHTA, FQGNSA.

Here the CDR3 reads CASSPVQGSYTEAFF. The CDR3, as DNA: TGTGCCAGCAGCCCAGTACAGGGGTCGTACACTGAAGCTTTCTTT. The chain has TRBV5-4 and TRBJ1-1; 7 bases agree with TRBD1. The CDR3 covers 15 residues. Germline CDR1 and CDR2: SGHNT and YYREEE (reference sequence). Trimming cost V 4 bases and J 3 bases; bases outside gene matches: 9. The whole variable domain, filled in from reference TRBV5-4 and TRBJ1-1, reads ETGVTQSPTHLIKTRGQQVTLRCSSQSGHNTVSWYQQALGQGPQFIFQYYREEENGRGNFPPRFSGLQFPNYSSELNVNALELDDSALYLCASSPVQGSYTEAFFGQGTRLTVV.

The chain couples TRBV21-1 to TRBJ2-5; TRBD1, as called in the table, went unchecked against the DNA. TRBV21-1 is deemed a pseudogene. The CDR3 loop spans 16 amino acids. The chain's CDR3 is CASSKIYQGSVETQYF. CDR3 nucleotide sequence: TGTGCCAGCAGCAAAATTTACCAGGGATCCGTAGAGACCCAGTACTTC.

This rearrangement joins TRBV6-6 to TRBJ1-2; perhaps TRBD1 as D (6 bases). Trimming took off 3 bases at V and 8 bases at J, with 22 bases between the two ends. The CDR3 extends over 16 amino acids. The V gene's germline CDR1 is MNHNY and CDR2 SVGAGI (reference sequence). CDR3: CASSYTRDNPKGGYTF. CDR3 DNA: TGTGCCAGCAGTTATACCCGGGACAACCCGAAGGGAGGCTACACCTTC.

The chain couples TRBV2 to TRBJ2-2; a weak D match, TRBD1 (5 bases). Trimming stripped 2 bases from V and 4 bases from J, with 11 bases between. The CDR3 runs 15 residues. Germline-derived CDR1 and CDR2 are SNHLY and FYNNEI. CDR3: CASSERQGSTGELFF. For the CDR3, the DNA is TGTGCCAGCAGTGAAAGGCAGGGCTCCACCGGGGAGCTGTTTTTT.

The CDR3, as DNA: TGTGCCAGCAGCGGGACAGCCTACAATGAGCAGTTCTTC. It encodes CASSGTAYNEQFF. The rearrangement joins TRBV3-1 (or the pseudogene TRBV3-2) to TRBJ2-1; TRBD1 matches at 7 bases. With V trimmed by 5 bases and J by 2 bases, 0 bases remained unmatched. The CDR3 is 13 amino acids. Germline CDR1 reads LGHDT; CDR2 reads YNNKEL (reference sequence).

The chain links TRBV24-1 to TRBJ2-1, with TRBD1 matching 8 bases. This CDR3 has 18 residues. CDR1 is KGHDR and CDR2 is SFDVKD in the germline V gene. V lost 7 bases and J lost 0; bases outside the gene matches: 13. The chain's CDR3 is CATSAPGDRSSSYNEQFF. CDR3 nucleotide sequence: TGTGCCACCAGCGCACCCGGGGACAGGTCAAGCTCCTACAATGAGCAGTTCTTC.